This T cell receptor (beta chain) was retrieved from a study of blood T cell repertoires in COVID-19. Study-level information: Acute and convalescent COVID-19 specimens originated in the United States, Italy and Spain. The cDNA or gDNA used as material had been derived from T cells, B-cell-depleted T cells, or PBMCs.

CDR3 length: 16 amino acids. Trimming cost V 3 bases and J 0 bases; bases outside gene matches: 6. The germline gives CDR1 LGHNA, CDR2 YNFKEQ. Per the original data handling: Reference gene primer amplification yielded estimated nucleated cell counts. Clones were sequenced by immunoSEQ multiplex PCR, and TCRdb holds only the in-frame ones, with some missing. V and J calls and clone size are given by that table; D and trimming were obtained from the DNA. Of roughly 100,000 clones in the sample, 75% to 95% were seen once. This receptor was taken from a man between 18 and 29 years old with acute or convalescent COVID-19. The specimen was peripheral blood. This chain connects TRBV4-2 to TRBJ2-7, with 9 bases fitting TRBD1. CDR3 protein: CASSHPTGGASYEQYF. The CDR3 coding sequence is TGTGCCAGCAGCCATCCAACAGGGGGCGCCTCCTACGAGCAGTACTTC.